A single sample gave rise to the 8 T cell receptor beta chains below, sequenced in a study of spatial heterogeneity in lung cancer. Each CDR3 protein is one row after TCRdb ran MiXCR on the 5' RACE reads. The top ten clones hold around a tenth of a sample with approximately 39,000 distinct CDR3 sequences, roughly 7.8% of them seen once. Time point noted: blood at routine non-recurrence follow-up after resection. The sequencing here drew on PBMCs, taken at follow-up. The receptors come from a male donor with early-stage non-small cell lung cancer.

The V and J genes are TRBV12-3 or TRBV12-4 and TRBJ2-7, with D possibly matching TRBD2 (6 bases). Deletions cut 2 bases from V and 4 bases from J, with 15 bases between. The CDR3 is 15 residues long. The CDR3 reads CASSLMAGRQYEQYF. The CDR3 coding sequence is TGTGCCAGCAGTTTAATGGCAGGGAGGCAATACGAGCAGTACTTC.

The sample holds many counts of this clonotype. The rearrangement uses TRBV5-1 and TRBJ2-7; tentatively, D is TRBD2 (5 bases). The CDR3 has 15 amino acids. Germline lookup yields CDR1 SGHRS and CDR2 YFSETQ. Trimming stripped 4 bases from V and 3 bases from J, with 17 bases between. The CDR3 reads CASSPRAGLFYEQYF. As DNA, the CDR3 is TGCGCCAGCAGCCCGCGCGCAGGACTGTTCTACGAGCAGTACTTC.

This clonotype has more than one count but fewer than ten. A much more abundant neighbour one base away suggests this may be a read error. This sequence joins TRBV20-1 and TRBJ2-5; D is perhaps TRBD1 (5 bases). V lost 8 bases and J 3 bases, leaving 13 bases between the germline ends. This CDR3 region has 12 residues. Germline lookup yields CDR1 DFQATT and CDR2 SNEGSKA (reference sequence). The CDR3 bases are TGCAGTTCAAGGGGCGCGGAAGAGACCCAGTACTTC. Its translation is CSSRGAEETQYF.

This clonotype was observed many times. V gene TRBV12-3 or TRBV12-4 combines with J gene TRBJ1-5, with D possibly being TRBD1 (5 bases). The CDR3 runs 12 residues. V lost 6 bases and J 9 bases, leaving 12 bases between the germline ends. The DNA of the CDR3 is TGTGCCAGCAGCCGGGACGACGGGCCCCAGCATTTT. This gives the protein CASSRDDGPQHF.

Ten or more counts support this clonotype. The chain links TRBV9 to TRBJ2-5, with D perhaps TRBD2 (6 bases). CDR1 SGDLS and CDR2 YYNGEE come from the germline V gene. The CDR3 totals 14 residues. V was pared by 0 bases and J by 7 bases, with 13 bases between. As DNA, the CDR3 is TGTGCCAGCAGCGTAGATTTCGGGAGTAGGACCCAGTACTTC. It encodes CASSVDFGSRTQYF.

This clonotype was seen at least ten times. The chain recombines TRBV6-5 with TRBJ2-3; 11 bases agree with TRBD2. Germline CDR1 reads MNHEY; CDR2 reads SVGAGI. This CDR3 comprises 15 residues. V was pared by 6 bases and J by 2 bases, with 4 bases of the junction left unmatched. The CDR3 is CASRVAGGPTDTQYF. Here the CDR3 DNA reads TGTGCCAGCAGAGTAGCGGGGGGGCCCACAGATACGCAGTATTTT.

This clonotype was counted at least ten times. The chain employs TRBV6-1 and TRBJ1-1; unclear D gene. CDR1 MNHNS and CDR2 SASEGT come from the germline V gene. The CDR3 covers 14 residues. The ends were cut back, 1 base at V and 2 bases at J, with 8 bases in the middle. The CDR3 is CASSEEGPNTEAFF. In nucleotides, the CDR3 is TGTGCCAGCAGTGAAGAAGGTCCTAACACTGAAGCTTTCTTT.

This clonotype was detected ten times or more. The V gene is TRBV18, the J gene TRBJ1-3; D is unclear. This CDR3 has 15 amino acids. Germline V gene lookup returns CDR1 KGHSH and CDR2 LQKENI. Trimming removed 2 bases from V and 3 bases from J, with 11 bases in between. This chain's CDR3 is CASSPAQQDGNTIYF. CDR3 bases: TGTGCCAGCTCACCAGCACAGCAAGATGGAAACACCATATATTTT. Full variable domain (missing parts from reference TRBV18 and TRBJ1-3): NAGVMQNPRHLVRRRGQEARLRCSPMKGHSHVYWYRQLPEEGLKFMVYLQKENIIDESGMPKERFSAEFPKEGPSILRIQQVVRGDSAAYFCASSPAQQDGNTIYFGEGSWLTVV.